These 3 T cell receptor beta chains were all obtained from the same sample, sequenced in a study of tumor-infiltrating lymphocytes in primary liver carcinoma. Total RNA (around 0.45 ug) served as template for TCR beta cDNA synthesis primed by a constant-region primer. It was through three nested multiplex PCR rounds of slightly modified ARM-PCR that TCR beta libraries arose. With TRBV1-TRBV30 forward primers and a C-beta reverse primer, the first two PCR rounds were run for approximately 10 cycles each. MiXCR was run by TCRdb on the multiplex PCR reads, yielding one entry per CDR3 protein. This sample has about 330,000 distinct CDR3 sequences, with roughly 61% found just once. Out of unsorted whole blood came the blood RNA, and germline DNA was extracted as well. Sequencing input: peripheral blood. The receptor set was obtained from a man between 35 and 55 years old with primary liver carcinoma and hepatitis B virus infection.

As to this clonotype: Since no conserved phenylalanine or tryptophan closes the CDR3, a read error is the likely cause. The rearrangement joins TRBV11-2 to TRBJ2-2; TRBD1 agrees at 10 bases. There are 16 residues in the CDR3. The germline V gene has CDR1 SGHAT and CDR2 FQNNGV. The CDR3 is CASGRPGQGNTGELFL. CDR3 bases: TGTGCCAGCGGTCGACCGGGACAGGGGAATACCGGGGAACTGTTTCTT.

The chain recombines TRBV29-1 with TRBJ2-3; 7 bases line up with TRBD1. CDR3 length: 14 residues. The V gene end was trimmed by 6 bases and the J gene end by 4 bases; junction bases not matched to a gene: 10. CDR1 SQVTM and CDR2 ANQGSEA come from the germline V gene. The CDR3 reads CSVDTGAPADTQYF. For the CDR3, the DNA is TGCAGCGTCGATACAGGGGCGCCCGCAGATACGCAGTATTTT.

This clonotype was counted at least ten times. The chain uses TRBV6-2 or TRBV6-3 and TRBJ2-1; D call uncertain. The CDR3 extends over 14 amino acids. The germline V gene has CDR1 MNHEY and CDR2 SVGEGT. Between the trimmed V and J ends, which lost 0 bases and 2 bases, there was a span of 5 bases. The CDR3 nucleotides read TGTGCCAGCAGTTACTCGGCGGCCTACAATGAGCAGTTCTTC. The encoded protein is CASSYSAAYNEQFF.